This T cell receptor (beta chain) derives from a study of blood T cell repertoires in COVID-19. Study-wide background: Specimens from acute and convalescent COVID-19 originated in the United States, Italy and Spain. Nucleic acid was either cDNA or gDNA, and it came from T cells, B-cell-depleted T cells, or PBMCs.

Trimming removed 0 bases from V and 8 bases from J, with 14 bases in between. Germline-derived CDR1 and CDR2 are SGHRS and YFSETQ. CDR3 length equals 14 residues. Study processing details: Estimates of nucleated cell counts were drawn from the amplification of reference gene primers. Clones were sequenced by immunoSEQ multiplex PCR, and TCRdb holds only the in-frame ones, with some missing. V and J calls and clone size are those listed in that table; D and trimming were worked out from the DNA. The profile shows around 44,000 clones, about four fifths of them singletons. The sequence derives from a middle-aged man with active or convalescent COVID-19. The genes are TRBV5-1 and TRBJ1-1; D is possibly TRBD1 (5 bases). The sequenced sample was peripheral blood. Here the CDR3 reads CASSLESRALEAFF. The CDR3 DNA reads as TGCGCCAGCAGCTTGGAATCCAGGGCTCTCGAAGCTTTCTTT.